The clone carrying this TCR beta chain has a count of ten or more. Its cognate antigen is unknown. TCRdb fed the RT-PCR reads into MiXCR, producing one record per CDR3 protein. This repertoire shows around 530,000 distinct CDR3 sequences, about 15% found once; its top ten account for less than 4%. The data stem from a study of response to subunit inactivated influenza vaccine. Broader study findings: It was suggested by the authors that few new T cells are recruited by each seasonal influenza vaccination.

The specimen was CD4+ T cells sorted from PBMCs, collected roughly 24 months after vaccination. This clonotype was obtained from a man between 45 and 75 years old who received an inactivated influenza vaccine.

DNA for the CDR3: TGTGCCAGCAGGTTCTCTGGAAACACCATATATTTT. As protein: CASRFSGNTIYF. The chain employs TRBV12-3 or TRBV12-4 and TRBJ1-3, with D hard to call. The V end lost 6 bases, the J end lost 0 bases, and 3 bases lay between the germline ends. The CDR3 loop spans 12 amino acids.